These 8 T cell receptor beta chains were all obtained from the same sample, sequenced in a study of identical twins. One entry per CDR3 protein, called by TCRdb with MiXCR from the 5' RACE reads. The sample holds 600,000 to 850,000 distinct CDR3 sequences; about 20% are singletons and the top ten take 13%. The sample also formed part of further work on T cells expressing NK-cell markers.

Sequenced material: PBMCs. Every receptor here comes from a woman under 30 in good health.

The rearrangement links TRBV25-1 to TRBJ1-1; no clear D. V gave up 1 base and J gave up 5 bases, with 8 bases separating them. Germline V gene lookup returns CDR1 MGHDK and CDR2 SYGVNS. This CDR3 comprises 13 residues. In DNA form, the CDR3 reads TGTGCCAGCAGTGAATGGGCAGCTACTGAAGCTTTCTTT. It codes for CASSEWAATEAFF.

This clonotype was observed a handful of times. The rearrangement joins TRBV29-1 to TRBJ1-5; D is ambiguous. V lost 5 bases to trimming and J lost 0 bases, with 14 bases between them. The CDR3 extends over 15 amino acids. In germline, CDR1 is SQVTM, CDR2 ANQGSEA. CDR3: CSVSTFRDSNQPQHF. CDR3 nucleotide sequence: TGCAGCGTTAGTACTTTCAGAGATAGCAATCAGCCCCAGCATTTT.

V and J are TRBV7-6 and TRBJ2-1; D unresolved. Germline CDR1 SGHVS, CDR2 FNYEAQ. Trimming left V 0 bases short and J 9 bases short, with 12 bases between. The CDR3 loop spans 14 amino acids. Here the CDR3 reads CASSLAGDRAEQFF. The DNA for the CDR3 is TGTGCCAGCAGCTTAGCGGGCGACCGGGCTGAGCAGTTCTTC.

This clonotype was detected only a few times. The chain has TRBV27 and TRBJ2-7; 7 positions match TRBD2. The V gene end was trimmed by 5 bases and the J gene end by 4 bases; junction bases not matched to a gene: 8. Germline V lookup: CDR1 MNHEY, CDR2 SMNVEV (reference sequence). The CDR3 covers 14 residues. Here the CDR3 reads CASSPGLEVYEQYF. CDR3 DNA: TGTGCCAGCAGTCCCGGACTAGAGGTATACGAGCAGTACTTC.

The genes are TRBV28 and TRBJ2-3; TRBD2 agrees at 9 bases. This CDR3 is 14 amino acids long. Germline trimming cut 8 bases from V and 2 bases from J; bases unmatched to any gene: 5. Germline V gives CDR1 MDHEN, CDR2 SYDVKM. CDR3 bases: TGTGCCAGCTCTAGCGGGGCCCACACAGATACGCAGTATTTT. Translated, it gives CASSSGAHTDTQYF.

This clonotype was counted a few times. V and J are TRBV5-1 and TRBJ2-1; TRBD1 matches 9 bases. The V gene end was trimmed by 2 bases and the J gene end by 3 bases; junction bases not matched to a gene: 6. The CDR3 has 16 residues. Germline V gene data show CDR1 as SGHRS and CDR2 as YFSETQ. CDR3 sequence (DNA): TGCGCCAGCAGCTTAGGGGACAGGGCCCTCTACAATGAGCAGTTCTTC. It encodes CASSLGDRALYNEQFF.

This clonotype was seen a handful of times. The chain has TRBV6-1 and TRBJ2-4; TRBD2 matches at 8 bases. CDR1 and CDR2 (germline): MNHNS, SASEGT. The trim removed 5 bases at V and 0 bases at J, leaving 9 bases unmatched. This CDR3 is 17 amino acids long. CDR3 amino acids: CASSQHSGTVAKNIQYF. Written as DNA, the CDR3 is TGTGCCAGCAGTCAACATAGCGGGACGGTAGCCAAAAACATTCAGTACTTC.

The rearrangement uses TRBV5-1 and TRBJ2-6; D remains unclear. V lost 1 base and J lost 2, with 10 bases in between. Germline V gene sequence: CDR1 SGHRS, CDR2 YFSETQ. The CDR3 sequence is 16 residues long. The chain's CDR3 is CASSLQSGAGANVLTF. Here the CDR3 DNA reads TGCGCCAGCAGCTTGCAATCGGGTGCTGGGGCCAACGTCCTGACTTTC.